The present entry profiles one T cell receptor (beta chain) with its context. Its antigen is currently unknown. The trim removed 5 bases at V and 5 bases at J, leaving 8 bases unmatched. The CDR3 covers 14 residues. CDR1 is SGHVS, CDR2 FNYEAQ, per germline. TCRdb reprocessed the reads via MiXCR and lists one record per CDR3 protein. The table includes hundreds of thousands of distinct CDR3 sequences, around 30% detected once. These data originate in a study of T cell repertoires in cytomegalovirus infection. Study-level background: Both recently identified HLA-C-restricted and well-studied HLA-B-restricted CMV epitopes were used in the study. Public TCR beta signatures were indicative of both CMV infection and a matching HLA type.

Whole-study results and caveats: Across the ex vivo response, the dominant clonotypes were HLA-C-restricted CMV-specific TCR beta clonotypes.

This clonotype was obtained from a human donor in good health (CMV status not recorded). Some clones in this sample may be carry-over from other donors' samples. The V and J genes are TRBV7-6 and TRBJ2-5; 7 bases match TRBD2. The source was cultured CD8+ T cells from PBMCs, collected from culture after CMV antigen stimulation. This CDR3 is CASSGEGSGETQYF. CDR3 bases: TGTGCCAGCAGCGGGGAGGGGTCCGGGGAGACCCAGTACTTC.